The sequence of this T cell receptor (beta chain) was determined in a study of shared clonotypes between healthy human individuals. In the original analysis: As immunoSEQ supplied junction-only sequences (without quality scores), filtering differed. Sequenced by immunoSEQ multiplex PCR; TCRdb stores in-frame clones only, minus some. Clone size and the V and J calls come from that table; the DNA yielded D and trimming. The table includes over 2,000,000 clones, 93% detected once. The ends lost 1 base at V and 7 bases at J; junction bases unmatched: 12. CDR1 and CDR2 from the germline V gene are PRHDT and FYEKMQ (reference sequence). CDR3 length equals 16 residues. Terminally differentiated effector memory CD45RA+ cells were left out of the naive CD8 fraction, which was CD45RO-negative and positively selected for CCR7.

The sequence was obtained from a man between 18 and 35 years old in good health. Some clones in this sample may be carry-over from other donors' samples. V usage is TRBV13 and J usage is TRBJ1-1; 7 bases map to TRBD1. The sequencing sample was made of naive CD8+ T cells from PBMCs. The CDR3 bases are TGTGCCAGCAGCTTAGCCCAAGGGGGCTCGGACATTGAAGCTTTCTTT. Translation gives CASSLAQGGSDIEAFF. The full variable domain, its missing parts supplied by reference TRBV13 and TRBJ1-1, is AAGVIQSPRHLIKEKRETATLKCYPIPRHDTVYWYQQGPGQDPQFLISFYEKMQSDKGSIPDRFSAQQFSDYHSELNMSSLELGDSALYFCASSLAQGGSDIEAFFGQGTRLTVV.